This TCR beta chain comes out of a study of T cells in women clearing cervical HPV infection. This clone ranks as medium-sized (0.01 to 0.1%) in terms of frequency. The sequenced fragment ends 3 residues before the CDR3 boundary, so the rest is inferred from the germline J gene. TCR beta CDR3 amplified by multiplex PCR from 950 to 1,500 ng genomic DNA. This table comes from immunoSEQ multiplex PCR, and its TCRdb copy is limited to in-frame clones, with some not included. The sample has 30,000 or so clones. The CDR3 extends over 15 amino acids. From germline, CDR1 is KGHSH and CDR2 LQKENI. Trimming took 5 bases from V and 3 from J, leaving 11 bases between them.

The source material was blood buffy coat. The chain recombines TRBV18 with TRBJ2-6; D may be TRBD1 (5 bases). The clonotype originates from a woman aged 18 to 69 with a cervical HPV16 infection that either progressed to CIN3+ or cleared (not recorded which). Partial CDR3 DNA: TGTGCCAGCTCAGAAGGGGCATATGGGGCCAACGTC. This encodes CASSEGAYGANV. In full, the CDR3 reads CASSEGAYGANVLTF.